These 2 T cell receptor beta chains originate from one sample sequenced in a study of cytomegalovirus exposure and HLA in healthy donors (dated by TCRdb to about 2017). The method behind the library was the immunoSEQ multiplex PCR assay. A mixture of 60 forward primers for TCR Vbeta segments and 13 reverse primers for TCR Jbeta segments was used in the multiplex PCR. The table was pulled from immuneACCESS by TCRdb, which kept in-frame rearrangements only. Such tables lose some clones; where checked, under half of the loss comes from unresolved V genes, and the rest has no known cause. This sample's records show around 65,000 clones. Roughly 15% of the sample comes from the top ten. Sequenced input: PBMCs. Receptors were obtained from a boy between 10 and 17 years old in good health and CMV-seronegative.

V gene TRBV5-1 combines with J gene TRBJ1-1; D unresolved. Per germline, CDR1 SGHRS and CDR2 YFSETQ. The CDR3 runs 16 residues. V shed 2 bases and J shed 5 bases, with 19 bases lying between them. CDR3 bases: TGCGCCAGCAGCTTTGAACTGATGGCAGACGGGACTGAAGCTTTCTTT. It yields the protein CASSFELMADGTEAFF.

J is TRBJ1-2 and V is TRBV28; TRBD1 matches 7 bases. The ends lost 2 bases at V and 8 bases at J; junction bases unmatched: 17. Germline V gene data show CDR1 as MDHEN and CDR2 as SYDVKM. This CDR3 comprises 17 residues. The CDR3 protein is CASSLSGYRGDSEGYTF. The CDR3, as DNA: TGTGCCAGCAGTTTAAGTGGGTACAGGGGAGATTCAGAAGGCTACACCTTC.